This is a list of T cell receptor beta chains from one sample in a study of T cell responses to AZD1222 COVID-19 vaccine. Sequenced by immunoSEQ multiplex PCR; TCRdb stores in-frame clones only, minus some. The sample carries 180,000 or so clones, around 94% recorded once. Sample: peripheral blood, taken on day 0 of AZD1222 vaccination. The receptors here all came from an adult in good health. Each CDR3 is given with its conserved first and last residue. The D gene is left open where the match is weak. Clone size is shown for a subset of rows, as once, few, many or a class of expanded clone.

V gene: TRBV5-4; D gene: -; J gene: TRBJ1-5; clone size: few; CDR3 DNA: TGTGCCAGCAGCTTACAAGGGGAGGGTCAGCCCCAGCATTTT; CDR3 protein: CASSLQGEGQPQHF
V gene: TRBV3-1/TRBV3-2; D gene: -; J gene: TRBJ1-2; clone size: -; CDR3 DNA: TGTGCCAGCAGCCAATCAGGGGCGCGCCCCTATGGCTACACCTTC; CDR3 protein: CASSQSGARPYGYTF
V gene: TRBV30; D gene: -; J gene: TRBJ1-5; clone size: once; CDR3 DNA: TGTGCCTGGAGTCGGGGGGTGGGTCAGCCCCAGCATTTT; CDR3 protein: CAWSRGVGQPQHF
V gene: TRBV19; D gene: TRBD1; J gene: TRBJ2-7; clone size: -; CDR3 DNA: TGTGCCAGTAGTACCTCGACCGGGACAGAGTCCTACGAGCAGTACTTC; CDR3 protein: CASSTSTGTESYEQYF
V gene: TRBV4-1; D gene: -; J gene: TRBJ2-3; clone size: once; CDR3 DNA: TGCGCCAGCAGCCAAGATCAGGGGCCCACAGATACGCAGTATTTT; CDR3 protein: CASSQDQGPTDTQYF
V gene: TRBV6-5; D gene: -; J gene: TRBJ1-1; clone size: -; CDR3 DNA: TGTGCCAGCAGTTCGACAGCGAACACTGAAGCTTTCTTT; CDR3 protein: CASSSTANTEAFF
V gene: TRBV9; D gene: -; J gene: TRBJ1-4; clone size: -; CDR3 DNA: TGTGCCAGCAGCCCTCAAGGGGGGGGCTGGGAAAAACTGTTTTTT; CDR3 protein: CASSPQGGGWEKLFF
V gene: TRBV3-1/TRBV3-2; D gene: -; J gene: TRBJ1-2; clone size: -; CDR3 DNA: TGTGCCAGCAGCCAAGACGGGGGGCGCGGCTATGGCTACACCTTC; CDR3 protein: CASSQDGGRGYGYTF
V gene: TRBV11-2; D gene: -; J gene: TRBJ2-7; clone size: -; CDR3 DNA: TGTGCCAGCAGCTTACCCCCTAATTTACAGCAGTACTTC; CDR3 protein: CASSLPPNLQQYF
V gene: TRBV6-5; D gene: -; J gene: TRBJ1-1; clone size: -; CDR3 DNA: TGTGCCAGCACCCCCGTTCAGGGAACCAATGAAGCTTTCTTT; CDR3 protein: CASTPVQGTNEAFF
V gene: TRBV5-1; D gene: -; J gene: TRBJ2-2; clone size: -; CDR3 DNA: TGCGCCAGCAGCTTGGTTCGAGCGACCGGGGAGCTGTTTTTT; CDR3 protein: CASSLVRATGELFF
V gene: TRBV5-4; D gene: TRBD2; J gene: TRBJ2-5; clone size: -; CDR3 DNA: TGTGCCAGCGCCTTTAGCGGGTCTAGGGAGACCCAGTACTTC; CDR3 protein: CASAFSGSRETQYF
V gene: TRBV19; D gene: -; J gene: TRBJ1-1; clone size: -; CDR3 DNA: TGTGCCAGTACTGTAACGATGAACACTGAAGCTTTCTTT; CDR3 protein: CASTVTMNTEAFF
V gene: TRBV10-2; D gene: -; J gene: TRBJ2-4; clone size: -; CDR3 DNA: TGCGCCAGCAGTGCCCCTGATTTAAACATTCAGTACTTC; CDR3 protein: CASSAPDLNIQYF
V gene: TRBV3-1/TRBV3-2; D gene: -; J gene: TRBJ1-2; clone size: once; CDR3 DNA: TGTGCCAGCAGCCAAGAGGCAGGAGGGAGTGGCTACACCTTC; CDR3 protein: CASSQEAGGSGYTF
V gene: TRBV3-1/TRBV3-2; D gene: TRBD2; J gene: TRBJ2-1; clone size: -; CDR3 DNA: TGTGCCAGCAGCCACCCAGCGGGAAGGTGGAATGAGCAGTTCTTC; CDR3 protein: CASSHPAGRWNEQFF
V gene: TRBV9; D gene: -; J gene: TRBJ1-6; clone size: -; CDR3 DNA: TGTGCCAGCAGCGTATCAGGAACGCCACATTCACCCCTCCACTTT; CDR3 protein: CASSVSGTPHSPLHF
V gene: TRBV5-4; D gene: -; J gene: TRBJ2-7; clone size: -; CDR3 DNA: TGTGCCAGCAGCTTGGATACAGGGAAGCCCTACGAGCAGTACTTC; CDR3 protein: CASSLDTGKPYEQYF
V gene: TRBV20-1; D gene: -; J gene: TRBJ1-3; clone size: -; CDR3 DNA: TGCAGTGCTACTTTTTTAAACACCATATATTTT; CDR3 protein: CSATFLNTIYF
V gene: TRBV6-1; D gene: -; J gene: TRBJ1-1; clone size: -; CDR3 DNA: TGTGCCAGCAGTGATCCAAGCATGAACACTGAAGCTTTCTTT; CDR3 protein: CASSDPSMNTEAFF
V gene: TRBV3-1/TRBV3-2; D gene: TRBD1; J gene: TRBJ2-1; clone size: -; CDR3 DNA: TGTGCCAGCAGCGACCGGGACAGGGACTCCCATGAGCAGTTCTTC; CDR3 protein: CASSDRDRDSHEQFF
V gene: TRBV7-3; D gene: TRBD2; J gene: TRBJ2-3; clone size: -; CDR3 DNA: TGTGCCAGCAGCTTCGGGACTAGCTTCGATACGCAGTATTTT; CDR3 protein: CASSFGTSFDTQYF
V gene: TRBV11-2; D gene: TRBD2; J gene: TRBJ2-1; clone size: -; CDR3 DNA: TGTGCCAGCAGCTTAGGAGGTAGCGGGAGCCACGGGGGACAGTTCTTC; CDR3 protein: CASSLGGSGSHGGQFF
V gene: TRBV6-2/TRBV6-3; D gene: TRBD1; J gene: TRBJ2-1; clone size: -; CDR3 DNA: TGTGCCAGCAGTCGGACAGGGGGTTACAATGAGCAGTTCTTC; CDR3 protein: CASSRTGGYNEQFF
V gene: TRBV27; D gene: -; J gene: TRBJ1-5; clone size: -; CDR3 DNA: TGTGCCAGCAGTCCCTTGGACAGCTCGAGTCGCAATCAGCCCCAGCATTTT; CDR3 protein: CASSPLDSSSRNQPQHF
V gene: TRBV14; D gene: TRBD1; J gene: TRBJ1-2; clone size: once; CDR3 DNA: TGTGCCAGCAGCCAGGCCGGGACAGGGAACTATGGCTACACCTTC; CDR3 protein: CASSQAGTGNYGYTF
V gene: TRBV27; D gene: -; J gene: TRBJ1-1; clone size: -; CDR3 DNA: TGTGCCAGCAGTCCTCGACGGGCCGGGAAAGGGACTGAAGCTTTCTTT; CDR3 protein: CASSPRRAGKGTEAFF
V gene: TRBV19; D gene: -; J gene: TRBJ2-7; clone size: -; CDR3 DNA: TGTGCCAGTAGTATGAAGGGAGGTCGGTGGAACGAGCAGTACTTC; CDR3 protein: CASSMKGGRWNEQYF
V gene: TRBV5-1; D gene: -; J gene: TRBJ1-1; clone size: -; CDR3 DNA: TGCGCCAGCAGCCCGCAGGGTTGGGGGAACACTGAAGCTTTCTTT; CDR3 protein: CASSPQGWGNTEAFF
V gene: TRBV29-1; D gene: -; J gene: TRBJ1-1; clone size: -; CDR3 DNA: TGCAGCGTGTTAAGCACTGAAGCTTTCTTT; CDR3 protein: CSVLSTEAFF
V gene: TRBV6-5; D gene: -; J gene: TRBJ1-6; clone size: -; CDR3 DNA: TGTGCCAGCAGCCCAACACGGTCACCCCTCCACTTT; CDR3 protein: CASSPTRSPLHF
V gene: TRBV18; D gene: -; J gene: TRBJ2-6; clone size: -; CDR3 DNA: TGTGCCAGCTCACCACCTTCCGGGAGTTCTGGGGCCAACGTCCTGACTTTC; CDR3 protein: CASSPPSGSSGANVLTF
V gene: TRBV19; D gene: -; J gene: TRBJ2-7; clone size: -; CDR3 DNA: TGTGCCAGTAGTGCCGGGTCTTACCGCGAGCAGTACTTC; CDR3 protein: CASSAGSYREQYF
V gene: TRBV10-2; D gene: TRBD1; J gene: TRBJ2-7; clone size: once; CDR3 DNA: TGCGCCAGCAGTGAGTCCGGACAGGGCTTGGACGAGCAGTACTTC; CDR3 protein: CASSESGQGLDEQYF
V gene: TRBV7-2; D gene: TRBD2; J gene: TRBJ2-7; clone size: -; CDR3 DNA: TGTGCCAGCAGCTCTCGGACTAGTTACGAGCAGTACTTC; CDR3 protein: CASSSRTSYEQYF
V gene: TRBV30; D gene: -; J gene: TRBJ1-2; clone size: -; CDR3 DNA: TGTGCCTGGACCGCATCGGTCGGGGCGTGGAATGGCTACACCTTC; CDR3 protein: CAWTASVGAWNGYTF
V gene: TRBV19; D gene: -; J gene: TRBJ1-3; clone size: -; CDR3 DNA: TGTGCCAGTAGAACGGTCGGCGGGGGAAACACCATATATTTT; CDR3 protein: CASRTVGGGNTIYF
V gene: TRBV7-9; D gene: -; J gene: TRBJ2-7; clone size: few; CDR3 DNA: TGTGCCAGCAGCTTAGTAGAGACTTCCCCCTACGAGCAGTACTTC; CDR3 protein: CASSLVETSPYEQYF
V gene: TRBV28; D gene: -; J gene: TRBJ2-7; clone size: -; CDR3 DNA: TGTGCCAGCAGTTCGGAACAGGTATACGAGCAGTACTTC; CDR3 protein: CASSSEQVYEQYF
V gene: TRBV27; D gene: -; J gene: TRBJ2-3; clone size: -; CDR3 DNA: TGTGCCAGCACCCCGGGGGCGGAGGGGACAGATACGCAGTATTTT; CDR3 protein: CASTPGAEGTDTQYF
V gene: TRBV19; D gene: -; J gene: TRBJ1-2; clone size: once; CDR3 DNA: TGTGCCAGTAGCCGGGTCTCTGCTGACTATGGCTACACCTTC; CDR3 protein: CASSRVSADYGYTF
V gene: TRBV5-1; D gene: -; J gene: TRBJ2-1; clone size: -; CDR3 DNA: TGCGCCAGCAGCTTGCAACGGGACCAGTTCTTC; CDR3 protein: CASSLQRDQFF
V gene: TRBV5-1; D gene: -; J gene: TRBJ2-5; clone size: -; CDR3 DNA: TGCGCCAGCAGCTTAGTCGGCCAGGGGCAAGAGACCCAGTACTTC; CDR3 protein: CASSLVGQGQETQYF
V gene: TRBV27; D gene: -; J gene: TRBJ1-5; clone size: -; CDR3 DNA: TGTGCCAGCAGTTTACAGACGGGGAATCAGCCCCAGCATTTT; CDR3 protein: CASSLQTGNQPQHF
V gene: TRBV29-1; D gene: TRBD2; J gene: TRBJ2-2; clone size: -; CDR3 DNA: TGCAGCGTTTCCGGGACTAGCGGCTACACCGGGGAGCTGTTTTTT; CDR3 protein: CSVSGTSGYTGELFF
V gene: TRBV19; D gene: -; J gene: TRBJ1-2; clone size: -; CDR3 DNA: TGTGCCAGTAGTATAGGGGCGGAGTATGGCTACACCTTC; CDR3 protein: CASSIGAEYGYTF
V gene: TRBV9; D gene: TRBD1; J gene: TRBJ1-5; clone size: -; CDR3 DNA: TGTGCCAGCAGCCTGGGACAGAGCAATCAGCCCCAGCATTTT; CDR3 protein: CASSLGQSNQPQHF
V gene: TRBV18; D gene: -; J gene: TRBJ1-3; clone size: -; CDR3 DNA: TGTGCCAGCTCACCAGAGGTAATTGCTGGAAACACCATATATTTT; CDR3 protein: CASSPEVIAGNTIYF